The clone carrying this TCR beta chain occurred once. The V segment lost 5 bases and the J segment 5 bases; nucleotides outside the gene matches: 8. This CDR3 is built from 13 residues. Per germline, CDR1 SQVTM and CDR2 ANQGSEA. In the study's own analysis: Estimation of nucleated cell counts was performed using reference gene primer amplification. Some clones are missing from TCRdb's copy, which holds only in-frame ones; the method was immunoSEQ multiplex PCR. From that table come the V and J calls and clone size; the DNA was used to work out D and trimming. The repertoire holds about 69,000 clones, with around 77% as singletons. This sample stems from a study of blood T cell repertoires in COVID-19. At the level of the study: Collection of acute and convalescent COVID-19 samples took place in the United States, Italy and Spain. From T cells, B-cell-depleted T cells, or PBMCs came the material, which was cDNA or gDNA.

The sequence derives from a man aged 55 to 70 with acute or convalescent COVID-19. The chain joins TRBV29-1 to TRBJ2-5; 7 nucleotides align to TRBD2. The sample was peripheral blood. DNA of the CDR3: TGCAGCGTTCACCGGGGGGTACGGGAGACCCAGTACTTC. Translating it yields CSVHRGVRETQYF. The variable domain in full, completed from reference TRBV29-1 and TRBJ2-5, reads SAVISQKPSRDICQRGTSLTIQCQVDSQVTMMFWYRQQPGQSLTLIATANQGSEATYESGFVIDKFPISRPNLTFSTLTVSNMSPEDSSIYLCSVHRGVRETQYFGPGTRLLVL.